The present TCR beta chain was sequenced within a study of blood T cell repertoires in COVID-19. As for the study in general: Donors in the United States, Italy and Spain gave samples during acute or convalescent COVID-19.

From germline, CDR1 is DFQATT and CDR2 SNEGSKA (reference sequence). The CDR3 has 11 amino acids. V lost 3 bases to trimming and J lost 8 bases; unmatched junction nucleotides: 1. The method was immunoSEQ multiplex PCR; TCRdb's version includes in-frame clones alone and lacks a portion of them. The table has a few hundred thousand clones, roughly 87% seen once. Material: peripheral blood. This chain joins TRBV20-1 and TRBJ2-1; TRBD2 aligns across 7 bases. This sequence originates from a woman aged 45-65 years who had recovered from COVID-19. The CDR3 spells CSASRGDEQFF. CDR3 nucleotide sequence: TGCAGTGCTAGCCGGGGGGATGAGCAGTTCTTC.